This TCR beta chain was documented in a study of OX40 agonist ivuxolimab in advanced cancers. The CDR3 is 14 amino acids. Germline V gene lookup returns CDR1 SNHLY and CDR2 FYNNEI. Trimming removed 6 bases at V and 0 bases at J, with 9 bases between. Clones were read by immunoSEQ multiplex PCR, and TCRdb kept only the in-frame ones, dropping some. The sample includes fewer than 35,000 clones, about 83% of them seen just once. The input for sequencing was CD4+ or CD8+ T cells sorted from blood, taken in a trial of the OX40 agonist ivuxolimab. V usage is TRBV2 and J usage is TRBJ1-5; TRBD1 might be the D (5 bases). This sequence originates from an adult with an advanced solid tumor such as melanoma, head and neck, liver or kidney cancer. The DNA of the CDR3 is TGTGCCAGCAGGAGGGGAGCTAGCAATCAGCCCCAGCATTTT. It yields the protein CASRRGASNQPQHF.